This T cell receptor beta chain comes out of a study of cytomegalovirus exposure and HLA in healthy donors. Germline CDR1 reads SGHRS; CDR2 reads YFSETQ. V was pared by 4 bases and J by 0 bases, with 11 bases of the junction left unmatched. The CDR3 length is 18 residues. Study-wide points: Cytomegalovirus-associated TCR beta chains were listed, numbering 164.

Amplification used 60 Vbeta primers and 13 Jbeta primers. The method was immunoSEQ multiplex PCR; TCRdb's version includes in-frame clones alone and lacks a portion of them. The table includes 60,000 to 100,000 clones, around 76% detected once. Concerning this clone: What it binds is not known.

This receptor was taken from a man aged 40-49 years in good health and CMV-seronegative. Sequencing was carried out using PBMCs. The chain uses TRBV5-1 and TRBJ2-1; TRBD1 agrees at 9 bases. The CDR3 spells CASSIEQGAMSSYNEQFF. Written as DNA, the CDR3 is TGCGCCAGCAGCATAGAACAGGGGGCTATGAGCTCCTACAATGAGCAGTTCTTC. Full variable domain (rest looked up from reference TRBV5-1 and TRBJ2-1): KAGVTQTPRYLIKTRGQQVTLSCSPISGHRSVSWYQQTPGQGLQFLFEYFSETQRNKGNFPGRFSGRQFSNSRSEMNVSTLELGDSALYLCASSIEQGAMSSYNEQFFGPGTRLTVL.